This is a list of T cell receptor beta chains from one sample in a study of PD-1 blockade in classical Hodgkin lymphoma. Repertoires were generated with immunoSEQ multiplex PCR, while TCRdb's copy carries only in-frame clones and drops some. The sample includes roughly 77,000 clones, over 90% seen only once; the top ten take more than 2%. Sequenced input: peripheral blood mononuclear cells (PBMCs). The receptors shown here come from a human donor with classical Hodgkin lymphoma. Both conserved end residues are part of each CDR3.

TRBJ2-2 | TRBV27 | CASSFFGANTGELFF
TRBJ2-7 | TRBV5-1 | CASSLQTVSYEQYF
TRBJ1-4 | TRBV7-9 | CASSLGTWNEKLFF
TRBJ1-1 | TRBV5-5 | CASSGDRYTEAFF
TRBJ1-2 | TRBV7-8 | CASSLMGARGYTF
TRBJ1-2 | TRBV29-1 | CSVEHTGGAEGYTF
TRBJ1-5 | TRBV2 | CASQDRHSNQPQHF
TRBJ2-4 | TRBV7-9 | CASSPGAGFGKNIQYF
TRBJ2-7 | TRBV6-6 | CASSYTAGGTYEQYF
TRBJ1-4 | TRBV28 | CASSFPGGDSEKLFF
TRBJ1-1 | TRBV19 | CASQNPGTAYPMNTEAFF
TRBJ2-7 | TRBV9 | CASSHGLAGGPGSYEQYF
TRBJ2-7 | TRBV7-2 | CASSFTSGTYEQYF
TRBJ1-3 | TRBV7-6 | CASSPGGFNTIYF
TRBJ1-3 | TRBV6-5 | CASSTTGGPGNTIYF